This T cell receptor beta chain came from a study of blood T cell repertoires in COVID-19. Across the whole study: COVID-19 samples, acute and convalescent, were from the United States, Italy and Spain.

Original handling: Quantification of nucleated cells was approximated via reference gene primer amplification. The data were produced by immunoSEQ multiplex PCR, yet TCRdb's version contains in-frame clones alone and is incomplete. D and trimming come from the DNA, and the V and J calls and clone size come from that table. Of some 66,000 clones in the sample, approximately 80% are singletons; the top ten hold around 6.3%. Germline CDR1 and CDR2: SGHVS and FNYEAQ. The CDR3 consists of 14 residues. Trimming took 5 bases from V and 2 from J, leaving 10 bases between them. The sequenced sample was peripheral blood. The clonotype was recovered from a man aged 60 to 69 with acute or convalescent COVID-19. The chain couples TRBV7-6 to TRBJ1-3, with D perhaps TRBD1 (5 bases). CDR3: CASSRQLTGNTIYF. The CDR3 region has the DNA TGTGCCAGCAGCCGACAGCTTACTGGAAACACCATATATTTT.